Each of the 17 T cell receptor beta chains below was sequenced from the same sample in a study of blood T cell repertoires in COVID-19. The data were produced by immunoSEQ multiplex PCR, yet TCRdb's version contains in-frame clones alone and is incomplete. Here the sample spans under 300,000 clones, 87% being singletons. Material: peripheral blood. Receptors originate from a man aged 55-75 years who had recovered from COVID-19.

The chain employs TRBV28 and TRBJ2-3, with D possibly being TRBD2 (5 bases). This CDR3 comprises 13 residues. The V gene lost 10 bases and the J gene lost 2 bases, with 13 bases spanning the gap. Germline CDR1 reads MDHEN; CDR2 reads SYDVKM. As DNA, the CDR3 is TGTGCCACGACCTCGGGGAACACAGATACGCAGTATTTT. Encoded protein: CATTSGNTDTQYF.

This sequence joins TRBV9 and TRBJ2-5, with TRBD2 identical over 8 bases. The CDR3 has 15 residues. V was pared by 4 bases and J by 5 bases, with 10 bases of the junction left unmatched. From germline, CDR1 is SGDLS and CDR2 YYNGEE. CDR3 sequence: CASSSRGGNMETQYF. The CDR3 coding sequence is TGTGCCAGCAGCTCCCGCGGGGGGAATATGGAGACCCAGTACTTC.

The CDR3 reads CASSLRASTDTQYF. The CDR3 region has the DNA TGCGCCAGCAGTTTGCGGGCAAGTACAGATACGCAGTATTTT. The chain employs TRBV4-1 and TRBJ2-3, with D tentatively TRBD2 (5 bases). V was shortened by 6 bases and J by 3 bases, with 13 bases between the two germline ends. CDR1 and CDR2 (germline): MGHRA, YSYEKL. The CDR3 is 14 residues long.

This chain joins TRBV6-6 and TRBJ1-6, with TRBD1 matching 9 bases. Germline CDR1 is MNHNY and CDR2 is SVGAGI (reference sequence). The junction had 8 bases not matched to a gene; V was cut back by 2 bases and J by 9 bases. The CDR3 spans 16 residues. CDR3 loop: CASSYNLGTGFSPLHF. In DNA form, the CDR3 reads TGTGCCAGCAGTTACAATCTCGGGACAGGGTTTTCACCCCTCCACTTT.

The chain combines TRBV29-1 with TRBJ2-5; 14 bases are a match to TRBD2. Germline CDR1 SQVTM, CDR2 ANQGSEA. J lost 5 bases, V lost 7 bases, and 6 bases had no gene match. This CDR3 contains 14 residues. As DNA, the CDR3 is TGCAGCGGCCTGACTAGCGGGGGGGCGGAGACCCAGTACTTC. Its translation is CSGLTSGGAETQYF.

The chain is built from TRBV6-5 and TRBJ1-1; TRBD1 aligns across 10 bases. This CDR3 has 13 amino acids. V shed 7 bases and J 4 bases; nucleotides not matched to a gene: 3. Germline assignment: CDR1 MNHEY and CDR2 SVGAGI. CDR3 coding DNA: TGTGCCAGCAAGGGACAGGGGTCCACTGAAGCTTTCTTT. This gives the protein CASKGQGSTEAFF.

This clone has just one count. V usage is TRBV29-1 and J usage is TRBJ2-1; TRBD1 matches 7 bases. This CDR3 has 13 amino acids. Germline V gene lookup returns CDR1 SQVTM and CDR2 ANQGSEA. V was pared by 7 bases and J by 7 bases, with 10 bases of the junction left unmatched. CDR3 sequence reads: CSARQGELNEQFF. The CDR3 DNA sequence: TGCAGCGCCCGACAGGGCGAGCTAAATGAGCAGTTCTTC.

This clone was counted only a few times. The chain recombines TRBV10-2 with TRBJ2-2; TRBD1 matches 10 bases. V lost 8 bases and J lost 7; bases outside the gene matches: 7. CDR1 and CDR2 from the germline V gene are WSHSY and SAAADI. The CDR3 has 14 residues. The CDR3 reads CASLRTGGIGELFF. In DNA form, the CDR3 reads TGCGCCAGCTTACGGACAGGGGGAATCGGGGAGCTGTTTTTT.

The J gene is TRBJ1-1, the V gene TRBV3-1 (or the pseudogene TRBV3-2), with D possibly TRBD1 on 6 matching bases. Germline V gives CDR1 LGHDT, CDR2 YNNKEL (reference sequence). This CDR3 contains 11 residues. V gave up 5 bases and J gave up 8 bases, with 9 bases separating them. The CDR3 sequence: CASSGQGEAFF. The CDR3 DNA is TGTGCCAGCAGCGGCCAGGGGGAAGCTTTCTTT.

The rearrangement uses TRBV2 and TRBJ2-3, with 9 bases that match TRBD2. The CDR3 sequence is 15 residues long. Per the germline V gene, CDR1 is SNHLY and CDR2 is FYNNEI. Germline trimming cut 4 bases from V and 0 bases from J; bases unmatched to any gene: 2. CDR3 sequence reads: CASSVAGASTDTQYF. In nucleotides, the CDR3 is TGTGCCAGCAGTGTAGCGGGGGCCAGCACAGATACGCAGTATTTT. The full variable domain, with the rest looked up from reference TRBV2 and TRBJ2-3, is EPEVTQTPSHQVTQMGQEVILRCVPISNHLYFYWYRQILGQKVEFLVSFYNNEISEKSEIFDDQFSVERPDGSNFTLKIRSTKLEDSAMYFCASSVAGASTDTQYFGPGTRLTVL.

This clone was recorded a few times. The CDR3 sequence is CASSPYAGSNQPQHF. The CDR3 DNA is TGTGCCAGCAGCCCCTATGCTGGTAGCAATCAGCCCCAGCATTTT. The chain recombines TRBV9 with TRBJ1-5, with D uncertain. This CDR3 region has 15 residues. Trimming left V 4 bases short and J 0 bases short, with 11 bases between. Germline V gene lookup returns CDR1 SGDLS and CDR2 YYNGEE. The full variable domain, with the rest looked up from reference TRBV9 and TRBJ1-5, is DSGVTQTPKHLITATGQRVTLRCSPRSGDLSVYWYQQSLDQGLQFLIQYYNGEERAKGNILERFSAQQFPDLHSELNLSSLELGDSALYFCASSPYAGSNQPQHFGDGTRLSIL.

The gene calls are TRBV3-1 (or the pseudogene TRBV3-2) and TRBJ2-1; 11 bases align to TRBD2. This CDR3 spans 17 amino acids. CDR1 and CDR2 (germline): LGHDT, YNNKEL (reference sequence). Trimming cost V 1 base and J 10 bases; bases outside gene matches: 12. CDR3 sequence: CASSQVTGRLAGGEQFF. For the CDR3, the DNA is TGTGCCAGCAGCCAAGTAACGGGGCGGCTAGCGGGAGGCGAGCAGTTCTTC.

V gene TRBV6-5 combines with J gene TRBJ1-2, with 9 bases aligning to TRBD1. CDR1 and CDR2 from the germline V gene are MNHEY and SVGAGI. This CDR3 has 14 residues. V dropped 6 bases and J dropped 7; count of bases not matched to a gene: 9. The CDR3, as DNA: TGTGCCAGCAGACCGGGACAGGGAGGGGGTGGCTACACCTTC. Translation: CASRPGQGGGGYTF.

The V call is TRBV18, the J call TRBJ2-7, with 9 bases lining up with TRBD1. Germline V gene lookup returns CDR1 KGHSH and CDR2 LQKENI. After removal of 5 bases from V and 7 bases from J, the junction contained 12 bases not matched to a gene. CDR3 length: 15 amino acids. CDR3 residues: CASSSGQGRLTEQYV. CDR3 sequence (DNA): TGTGCCAGCTCATCAGGACAGGGGCGACTTACGGAGCAGTACGTC.

J is TRBJ2-1 and V is TRBV11-3; 10 bases map to TRBD2. In germline, CDR1 is SGHNT, CDR2 YENEEA. The CDR3 is made up of 15 amino acids. With 3 bases clipped from V and 9 bases from J, the junction kept 8 bases outside the gene matches. The CDR3 protein is CASSFLAGGWGEQFF. Written as DNA, the CDR3 is TGTGCCAGCAGCTTTTTAGCGGGGGGCTGGGGTGAGCAGTTCTTC.

The chain is built from TRBV7-9 and TRBJ1-2; 10 bases are a match to TRBD1. Trimming took 2 bases from V and 3 from J; bases not matched to a gene: 6. From germline, CDR1 is SEHNR and CDR2 FQNEAQ (reference sequence). CDR3 length: 16 residues. CDR3 bases: TGTGCCAGCAGCTTACGGGGGACAGGGGCTGACTATGGCTACACCTTC. Translating it yields CASSLRGTGADYGYTF.

The J gene is TRBJ1-3, the V gene TRBV5-1, with TRBD1 identical over 7 bases. Trimming at V came to 0 bases and at J to 3 bases, leaving 9 bases not matched to a gene. This CDR3 region has 17 residues. Per the germline V gene, CDR1 is SGHRS and CDR2 is YFSETQ. Here the CDR3 reads CASSLDRGPPGGNTIYF. In DNA form, the CDR3 reads TGCGCCAGCAGCTTGGACAGGGGCCCACCAGGTGGAAACACCATATATTTT.